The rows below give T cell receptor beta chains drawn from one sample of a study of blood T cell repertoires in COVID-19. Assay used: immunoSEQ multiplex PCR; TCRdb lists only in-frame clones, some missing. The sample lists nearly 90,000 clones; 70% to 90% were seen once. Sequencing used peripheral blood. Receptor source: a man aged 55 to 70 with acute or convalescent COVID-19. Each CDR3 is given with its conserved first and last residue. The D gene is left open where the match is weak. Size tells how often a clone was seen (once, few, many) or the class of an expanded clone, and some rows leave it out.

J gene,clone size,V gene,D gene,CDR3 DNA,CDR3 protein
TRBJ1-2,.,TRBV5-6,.,TGTGCCAGCAGTCCCATTGGGGTCCAGCAGGGCGGAGGCTACACCTTC,CASSPIGVQQGGGYTF
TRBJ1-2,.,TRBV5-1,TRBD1,TGCGCCAGCAGCTTTCAGCAGGGGGCCGCCGGCTACACCTTC,CASSFQQGAAGYTF
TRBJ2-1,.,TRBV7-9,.,TGTGCCAGCAGCGCCCGCGGCAATGAGCAGTTCTTC,CASSARGNEQFF
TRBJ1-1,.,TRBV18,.,TGTGCCAGCTCACCGGGACACGACACTGAAGCTTTCTTT,CASSPGHDTEAFF
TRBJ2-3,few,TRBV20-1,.,TGCAGTGCCACTACGCAAGATACGCAGTATTTT,CSATTQDTQYF
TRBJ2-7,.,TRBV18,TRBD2,TGTGCCAGCTCACAAACCGGGACTAGCTCCTACGAGCAGTACTTC,CASSQTGTSSYEQYF
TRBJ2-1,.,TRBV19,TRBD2,TGTGCCATTTTTTTGGGAAAGCGGGAGTCGAGTTACGATGAGCAGTTCTTC,CAIFLGKRESSYDEQFF
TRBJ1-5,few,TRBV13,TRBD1,TGTGCCAGCAGCTCGACAGGGAACCAGCCCCAGCATTTT,CASSSTGNQPQHF
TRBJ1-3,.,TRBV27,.,TGTGCCAGCAGTTCCGCGACTGGAAACACCATATATTTT,CASSSATGNTIYF
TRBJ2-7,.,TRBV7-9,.,TGTGCCAGCAGCTTAGCGGAGACCCCCTACGAGCAGTACTTC,CASSLAETPYEQYF
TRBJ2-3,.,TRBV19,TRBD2,TGTGCCAGTACGGGCCGGAGGGCGGGGGACGATACGCAGTATTTT,CASTGRRAGDDTQYF
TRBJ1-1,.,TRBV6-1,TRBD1,TGTGCCAGCAGTGACGGGACAGGGAGGGCTGAAGCTTTCTTT,CASSDGTGRAEAFF
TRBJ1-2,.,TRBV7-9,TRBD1,TGTGCCAGCAGCCCCTCAAAGGGGGCCAGGAGCTATGGCTACACCTTC,CASSPSKGARSYGYTF
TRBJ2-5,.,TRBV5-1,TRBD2,TGCGCCAGCAGCCCCGGGACTAGCAGGCACCAAGAGACCCAGTACTTC,CASSPGTSRHQETQYF
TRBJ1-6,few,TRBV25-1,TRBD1,TGTGCCAGCAGTGGGGACAGGCCCTATAATTCACCCCTCCACTTT,CASSGDRPYNSPLHF
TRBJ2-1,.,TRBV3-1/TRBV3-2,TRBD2,TGTGCCAGCAGCCAAGGACTAGCGGGGGTTAATGAGCAGTTCTTC,CASSQGLAGVNEQFF
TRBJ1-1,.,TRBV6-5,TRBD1,TGTGCCAGCGCCGGGACAGCGAACACTGAAGCTTTCTTT,CASAGTANTEAFF
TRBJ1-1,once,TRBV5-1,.,TGCGCCAGCAGCTTGGTGACGGGGGACACTGAAGCTTTCTTT,CASSLVTGDTEAFF
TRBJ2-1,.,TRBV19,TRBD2,TGTGCCAGTAGCCTGGGGCGACTAGCGGGAGTGCCCTACAATGAGCAGTTCTTC,CASSLGRLAGVPYNEQFF
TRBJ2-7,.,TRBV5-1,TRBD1,TGCGCCAGCAGCTTGGAGACAGGGGGCGCCTACGAGCAGTACTTC,CASSLETGGAYEQYF
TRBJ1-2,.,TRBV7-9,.,TGTGCCAGCAGCCAAATGGTCCCTCTCGAGGGCTATGGCTACACCTTC,CASSQMVPLEGYGYTF
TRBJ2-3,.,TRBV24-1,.,TGTGCCACCAGTGTTGGCGGCTCCACAGATACGCAGTATTTT,CATSVGGSTDTQYF
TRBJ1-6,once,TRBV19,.,TGTGCCAGTAGCCCGGGGGTGGGCAATTCACCCCTCCACTTT,CASSPGVGNSPLHF
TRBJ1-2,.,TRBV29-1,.,TGCAGCGTGCCGCGGGGGGACCACTATGGCTACACCTTC,CSVPRGDHYGYTF
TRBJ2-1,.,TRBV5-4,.,TGTGCCAGCAGCTTGTTGTCCGTTGAAAGCGTCGTGACCTACAATGAGCAGTTCTTC,CASSLLSVESVVTYNEQFF
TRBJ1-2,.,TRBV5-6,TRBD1,TGTGCCAGCAGGACAGGGGGCTTTTATGGCTACACCTTC,CASRTGGFYGYTF
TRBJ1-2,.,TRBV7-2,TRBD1,TGTGCCAGCAGCTTGGGAGGGGCGGGACAGGGTAGATACACCTTC,CASSLGGAGQGRYTF